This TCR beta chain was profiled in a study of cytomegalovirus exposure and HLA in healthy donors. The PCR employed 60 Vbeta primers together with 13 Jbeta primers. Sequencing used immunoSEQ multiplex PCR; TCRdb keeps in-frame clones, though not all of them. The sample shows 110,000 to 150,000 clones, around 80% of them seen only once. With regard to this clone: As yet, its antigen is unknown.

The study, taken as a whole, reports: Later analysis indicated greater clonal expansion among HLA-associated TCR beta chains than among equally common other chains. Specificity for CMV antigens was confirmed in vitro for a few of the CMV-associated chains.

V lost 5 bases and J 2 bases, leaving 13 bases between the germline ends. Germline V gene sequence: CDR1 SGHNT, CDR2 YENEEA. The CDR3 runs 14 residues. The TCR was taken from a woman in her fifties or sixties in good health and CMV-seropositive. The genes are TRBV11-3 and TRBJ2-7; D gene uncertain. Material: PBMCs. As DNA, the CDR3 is TGTGCCAGCAGCCCCCCTCTGCGCCCCTACGAGCAGTACTTC. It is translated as CASSPPLRPYEQYF.